These 30 T cell receptor beta chains were all obtained from the same sample, sequenced in a study of cytomegalovirus exposure and HLA in healthy donors. The PCR made use of 60 Vbeta and 13 Jbeta primers. TCRdb keeps only in-frame clones here, not all; method: immunoSEQ multiplex PCR. Among more than 85,000 clones listed, roughly 80% were seen once. Sequenced sample: PBMCs. The origin of the receptors is a male donor in good health and CMV-seropositive.

The chain joins TRBV4-3 to TRBJ2-7, with no clear D. Germline assignment: CDR1 LGHNA and CDR2 YSLEER. The V end lost 8 bases, the J end lost 5 bases, and 4 bases lay between the germline ends. The CDR3 covers 9 residues. The CDR3 DNA reads TGCGCCAGCCGGGACGAGCAGTACTTC. Translation gives CASRDEQYF.

This clone was seen a single time. The chain has TRBV28 and TRBJ2-4; weak D call: TRBD1 (5 bases). Looked up from germline, CDR1 is MDHEN and CDR2 is SYDVKM. This CDR3 spans 15 amino acids. Trimming removed 5 bases at V and 2 bases at J, with 13 bases between. The CDR3 is CASSTSQGPKNIQYF. In nucleotides, the CDR3 is TGTGCCAGCAGTACTTCCCAGGGTCCCAAAAACATTCAGTACTTC.

V usage is TRBV4-3 and J usage is TRBJ2-4; 10 bases align to TRBD2. CDR3 size: 16 residues. V was pared by 0 bases and J by 3 bases, with 2 bases of the junction left unmatched. Germline V gene lookup returns CDR1 LGHNA and CDR2 YSLEER. CDR3 in DNA: TGCGCCAGCAGCCAAGACAGACTAGCGGGCAAAAACATTCAGTACTTC. Amino acids: CASSQDRLAGKNIQYF.

This rearrangement joins TRBV7-2 to TRBJ2-3; 11 bases are shared with TRBD2. V lost 2 bases, J lost 5 bases, and 3 bases stayed unmatched. CDR3 length: 15 amino acids. Germline CDR1 is SGHTA and CDR2 is FQGNSA. In nucleotides, the CDR3 is TGTGCCAGCAGCTTAAGTACTAGCGGGAGAGATACGCAGTATTTT. Encoded protein: CASSLSTSGRDTQYF.

The rearrangement uses TRBV29-1 and TRBJ1-1; possible D gene TRBD1, 5 bases. The CDR3 consists of 12 residues. Germline V gives CDR1 SQVTM, CDR2 ANQGSEA. Trimming removed 7 bases from V and 7 bases from J, with 16 bases in between. Written as DNA, the CDR3 is TGCAGCGCCGGGGGAGACCCGGTTGAAGCTTTCTTT. Encoded protein: CSAGGDPVEAFF.

J is TRBJ2-7 and V is TRBV19; weak D call: TRBD1 (6 bases). The germline V gene has CDR1 LNHDA and CDR2 SQIVND (reference sequence). The CDR3 contains 14 residues. V lost 7 bases, J lost 1 base, and 14 bases lay in between. CDR3 protein: CASTPGHRSYEQYF. CDR3 DNA: TGTGCCAGTACTCCGGGACATCGATCCTACGAGCAGTACTTC.

V gene TRBV7-9 combines with J gene TRBJ2-2, with 7 nucleotides matching TRBD2. The junction had 3 bases not matched to a gene; V was cut back by 3 bases and J by 2 bases. The germline V gene encodes CDR1 SEHNR and CDR2 FQNEAQ (reference sequence). CDR3 length: 15 residues. CDR3 in amino acids: CASSFSGGNTGELFF. For the CDR3, the DNA is TGTGCCAGCAGCTTCTCGGGAGGTAACACCGGGGAGCTGTTTTTT.

The chain uses TRBV11-2 and TRBJ2-7; a possible D gene is TRBD1 (6 bases). Germline values: CDR1 SGHAT, CDR2 FQNNGV. The CDR3 sequence is 16 residues long. The V gene lost 1 base and the J gene lost 5 bases, with 18 bases spanning the gap. The CDR3 sequence: CASSLALSTGIDEQYF. DNA of the CDR3: TGTGCCAGCAGCTTAGCTTTGTCCACAGGGATAGACGAGCAGTACTTC. Filled out from reference TRBV11-2 and TRBJ2-7, the complete variable domain reads EAGVAQSPRYKIIEKRQSVAFWCNPISGHATLYWYQQILGQGPKLLIQFQNNGVVDDSQLPKDRFSAERLKGVDSTLKIQPAKLEDSAVYLCASSLALSTGIDEQYFGPGTRLTVT.

This clone was seen a handful of times. This chain links TRBV27 with TRBJ2-1; 8 nucleotides align to TRBD2. Germline V gene data show CDR1 as MNHEY and CDR2 as SMNVEV (reference sequence). V trimming: 2 bases; J trimming: 9 bases; junction bases outside the gene matches: 15. The CDR3 is 17 residues long. CDR3 bases: TGTGCCAGCAGTTTACGCGAGGGACTAGAGGTGAGAGGTGAGCAGTTCTTC. Residues: CASSLREGLEVRGEQFF.

The gene calls are TRBV7-2 and TRBJ2-1; unclear D gene. The CDR3 contains 16 residues. CDR1 and CDR2 from the germline V gene are SGHTA and FQGNSA. Trimming pared 3 bases from V and 4 bases from J, leaving 16 bases between. The CDR3 spells CASSFRDNFLYNEQFF. DNA for the CDR3: TGTGCCAGCAGCTTCCGAGACAACTTTTTATACAATGAGCAGTTCTTC.

V and J are TRBV6-5 and TRBJ1-1; tentatively, D is TRBD1 (5 bases). Germline lookup yields CDR1 MNHEY and CDR2 SVGAGI. The length of the CDR3 is 11 residues. V was pared by 5 bases and J by 6 bases, with 7 bases between. The chain's CDR3 is CASSHRSEAFF. The DNA for the CDR3 is TGTGCCAGCAGTCACAGGTCTGAAGCTTTCTTT.

This chain connects TRBV6-4 to TRBJ2-2, with 8 bases identical to TRBD1. The length of the CDR3 is 14 residues. V dropped 6 bases and J dropped 5; count of bases not matched to a gene: 5. CDR1 is MRHNA and CDR2 is SNTAGT in the germline V gene. The CDR3 DNA reads TGTGCCAGCAGACTACAGGGGGAAACCGGGGAGCTGTTTTTT. Translated, it gives CASRLQGETGELFF.

The chain employs TRBV10-3 and TRBJ1-2; TRBD1 might be the D (5 bases). Germline values: CDR1 ENHRY, CDR2 SYGVKD. This CDR3 is 14 amino acids long. Trimming took off 10 bases at V and 7 bases at J, with 22 bases between the two ends. This CDR3 is CATGGDVPGSGYTF. The CDR3 DNA reads as TGTGCCACCGGCGGGGACGTACCAGGAAGTGGCTACACCTTC.

The table lists this clone with a few counts. The V call is TRBV4-1, the J call TRBJ2-7, with TRBD2 identical over 9 bases. The trim removed 2 bases at V and 2 bases at J, leaving 10 bases unmatched. CDR1 and CDR2 (germline): MGHRA, YSYEKL. This CDR3 is 17 amino acids long. DNA of the CDR3: TGCGCCAGCAGCCAACTACCCGGGACTAGCCGCCCCTACGAGCAGTACTTC. Amino acids: CASSQLPGTSRPYEQYF.

This clone was seen only once. The V gene is TRBV4-3, the J gene TRBJ1-4; 9 bases map to TRBD1. Trimming took 1 base from V and 8 from J; bases not matched to a gene: 11. CDR1 is LGHNA, CDR2 YSLEER, per germline. The CDR3 extends over 17 amino acids. The DNA for the CDR3 is TGCGCCAGCAGCCAAGCCCTGCTACAGGGGGCGAGAGAAAAACTGTTTTTT. As protein: CASSQALLQGAREKLFF.

V gene TRBV7-9 combines with J gene TRBJ2-1; 7 nucleotides align to TRBD2. The trim removed 1 base at V and 9 bases at J, leaving 3 bases unmatched. The CDR3 runs to 13 residues. The germline gives CDR1 SEHNR, CDR2 FQNEAQ (reference sequence). CDR3: CASSLEGLVEQFF. The CDR3 nucleotides are TGTGCCAGCAGCTTAGAAGGACTAGTTGAGCAGTTCTTC.

The gene calls are TRBV28 and TRBJ2-1; perhaps TRBD2 as D (7 bases). Germline CDR1 MDHEN, CDR2 SYDVKM. CDR3 size: 14 residues. V lost 7 bases and J lost 5, with 15 bases in between. CDR3 sequence: CASNFGGPNNEQFF. Written as DNA, the CDR3 is TGTGCCAGCAACTTCGGGGGGCCGAACAATGAGCAGTTCTTC.

The chain employs TRBV28 and TRBJ2-7; 7 positions agree with TRBD1. Germline trimming cut 2 bases from V and 3 bases from J; bases unmatched to any gene: 4. The CDR3 has 14 residues. The germline V gene encodes CDR1 MDHEN and CDR2 SYDVKM. CDR3 in amino acids: CASSLSQGDYEQYF. The CDR3 DNA sequence: TGTGCCAGCAGTTTAAGTCAGGGGGACTACGAGCAGTACTTC.

On this clone: Within the sample, other DNA sequences also encode this same CDR3. The chain is built from TRBV29-1 and TRBJ2-7, with a weak D call TRBD2 (6 bases). Trimming removed 1 base at V and 7 bases at J, with 14 bases between. This CDR3 has 13 residues. Germline V gene data show CDR1 as SQVTM and CDR2 as ANQGSEA. Here the CDR3 DNA reads TGCAGCGTTGAAGGGCAGGGAGGCTATGAGCAGTACTTC. Translating it yields CSVEGQGGYEQYF.

The chain uses TRBV5-4 and TRBJ1-1; TRBD1 matches 9 bases. V shed 4 bases and J 5 bases; nucleotides not matched to a gene: 6. CDR3 length: 14 amino acids. Germline V gene lookup returns CDR1 SGHNT and CDR2 YYREEE (reference sequence). The CDR3 is CASSLGQGRTEAFF. CDR3 nucleotides: TGTGCCAGCAGCCTAGGACAGGGGAGGACTGAAGCTTTCTTT.

The gene calls are TRBV28 and TRBJ2-1, with a possible D match to TRBD1 (6 bases). The CDR3 runs to 11 residues. Germline V lookup: CDR1 MDHEN, CDR2 SYDVKM. Deletions cut 4 bases from V and 14 bases from J, with 12 bases between. This chain's CDR3 is CASSSSGQKFF. CDR3 nucleotides: TGTGCCAGCAGTTCCTCGGGACAAAAGTTCTTC.

The V and J genes are TRBV19 and TRBJ2-7; 14 bases map to TRBD2. There are 14 residues in the CDR3. Trimming at V came to 6 bases and at J to 2 bases, leaving 0 bases not matched to a gene. CDR1 is LNHDA and CDR2 is SQIVND in the germline V gene (reference sequence). CDR3: CASRTSGRAYEQYF. DNA for the CDR3: TGTGCCAGTAGGACTAGCGGGAGGGCCTACGAGCAGTACTTC.

J is TRBJ1-3 and V is TRBV29-1; 9 bases map to TRBD1. J gave up 5 bases and V 7 bases, and 15 bases lay outside the gene matches. The germline V gene encodes CDR1 SQVTM and CDR2 ANQGSEA. This CDR3 spans 16 amino acids. This chain's CDR3 is CSATNSGTGKRNTIYF. The CDR3 DNA sequence: TGCAGCGCGACCAATTCCGGGACAGGGAAAAGAAACACCATATATTTT. The full variable domain, with the rest looked up from reference TRBV29-1 and TRBJ1-3, is SAVISQKPSRDICQRGTSLTIQCQVDSQVTMMFWYRQQPGQSLTLIATANQGSEATYESGFVIDKFPISRPNLTFSTLTVSNMSPEDSSIYLCSATNSGTGKRNTIYFGEGSWLTVV.

V is TRBV29-1 and J is TRBJ1-1; D is unresolved. The CDR3 consists of 12 residues. V lost 7 bases, J lost 1 base, and 10 bases lay in between. CDR1 SQVTM and CDR2 ANQGSEA come from the germline V gene. CDR3 bases: TGCAGCGCCGCGAGGGCGAACACTGAAGCTTTCTTT. Translated, it gives CSAARANTEAFF.

The V call is TRBV7-2, the J call TRBJ1-2; D gene unclear. Germline V gives CDR1 SGHTA, CDR2 FQGNSA. The V gene lost 4 bases and the J gene lost 7 bases, with 13 bases spanning the gap. This CDR3 is 13 amino acids long. The CDR3 region has the DNA TGTGCCAGCAGCTCGGGGTCGGCCCCTGGCTACACCTTC. Its translation is CASSSGSAPGYTF.

The chain couples TRBV6-6 to TRBJ2-2; maybe TRBD2 (5 bases). Germline V gives CDR1 MNHNY, CDR2 SVGAGI (reference sequence). CDR3 length: 12 residues. Trimming shortened V by 8 bases and J by 4 bases, and 8 bases separated the two germline ends. CDR3 sequence (DNA): TGTGCCAGCGGCGCGGGCACCGGGGAGCTGTTTTTT. This codes for CASGAGTGELFF.

The V call is TRBV27, the J call TRBJ2-7, with D maybe TRBD2 (7 bases). There are 15 residues in the CDR3. V lost 2 bases, J lost 4 bases, and 15 bases lay in between. Germline CDR1 is MNHEY and CDR2 is SMNVEV (reference sequence). The CDR3 spells CASSLRGGGPYEQYF. In DNA form, the CDR3 reads TGTGCCAGCAGTTTAAGGGGGGGAGGCCCGTACGAGCAGTACTTC.

This clone showed up just once. J is TRBJ1-5 and V is TRBV13; weak D call: TRBD1 (5 bases). The V gene lost 8 bases and the J gene lost 9 bases, with 14 bases spanning the gap. The CDR3 covers 12 residues. Germline V CDR1 and CDR2: PRHDT, FYEKMQ (reference sequence). CDR3 protein: CASPLGGGPQHF. CDR3 DNA sequence: TGTGCCAGCCCCCTCGGGGGGGGGCCCCAGCATTTT.

The rearrangement uses TRBV23-1 and TRBJ2-7, with D perhaps matching TRBD1 or TRBD2 (5 bases each). TRBV23-1 is sorted into the ORF group, with uncertain function. V was clipped by 10 bases and J by 2 bases, with 24 bases between them. This CDR3 has 16 residues. CDR3 sequence reads: CANRTFDSSLAYEQYF. DNA of the CDR3: TGCGCCAACAGGACTTTTGACTCAAGTTTGGCCTACGAGCAGTACTTC.

This clone occurred once. The chain is built from TRBV30 and TRBJ2-3; TRBD2 is a possible D gene (6 bases). Germline V gives CDR1 GTSNPN, CDR2 SVGIG (reference sequence). Deletions cut 7 bases from V and 0 bases from J, with 17 bases between. The CDR3 is 15 amino acids. The CDR3 nucleotides read TGTGCCTCCCGGGGAGGAGTTTACAGCACAGATACGCAGTATTTT. This sequence encodes CASRGGVYSTDTQYF.